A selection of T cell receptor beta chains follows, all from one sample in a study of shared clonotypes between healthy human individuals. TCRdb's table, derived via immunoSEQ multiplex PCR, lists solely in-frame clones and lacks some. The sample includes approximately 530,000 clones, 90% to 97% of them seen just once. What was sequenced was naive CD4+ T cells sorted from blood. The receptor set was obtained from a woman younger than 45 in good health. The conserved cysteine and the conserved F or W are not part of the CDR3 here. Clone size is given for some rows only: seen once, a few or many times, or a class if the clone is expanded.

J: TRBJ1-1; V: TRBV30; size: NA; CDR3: AWRGGQGSDGAF
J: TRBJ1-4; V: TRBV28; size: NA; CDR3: ASSSPGQENEKLF
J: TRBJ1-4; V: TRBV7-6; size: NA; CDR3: ASSLGPPEKLF
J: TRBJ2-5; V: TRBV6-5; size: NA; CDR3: ASSYRLAGGQETQY
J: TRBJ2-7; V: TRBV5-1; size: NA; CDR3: ASSLFFQGGSYEQY
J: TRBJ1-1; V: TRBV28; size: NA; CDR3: ASGTGTAEAF
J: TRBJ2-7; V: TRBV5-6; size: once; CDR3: ASSSAGLADDEQY
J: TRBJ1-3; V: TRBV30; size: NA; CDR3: AWSARDRAGNTIY
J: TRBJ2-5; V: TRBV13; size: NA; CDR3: ASSLGQEETQY
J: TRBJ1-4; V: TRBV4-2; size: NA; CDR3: ASSQVINEKLF
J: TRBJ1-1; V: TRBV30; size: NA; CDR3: AWSEPSTGNTEAF
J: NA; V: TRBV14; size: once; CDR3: ASSQGSASGSPYEQY
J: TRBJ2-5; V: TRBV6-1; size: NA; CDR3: ASLIAGLDAETQY
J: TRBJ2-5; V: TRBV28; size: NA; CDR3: ASSRDSEKTQY
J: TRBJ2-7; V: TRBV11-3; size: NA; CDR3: ASSLETGFSYEQY
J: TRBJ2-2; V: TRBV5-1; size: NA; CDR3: ASSLYNTGELF
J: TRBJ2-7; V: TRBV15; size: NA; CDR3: ATSKSQGSHEQY
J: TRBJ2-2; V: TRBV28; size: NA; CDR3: ASSDYPSGTSGRRGTGELF
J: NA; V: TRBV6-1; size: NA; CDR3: ASTMGGRSYEQY
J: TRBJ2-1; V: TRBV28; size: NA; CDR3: ASSPTSGRNNEQF
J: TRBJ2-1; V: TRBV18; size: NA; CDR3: ASSPLLPGLASYNEQF
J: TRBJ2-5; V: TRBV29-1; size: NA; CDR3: SVWTSGRGARETQY
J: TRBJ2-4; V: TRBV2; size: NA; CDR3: ASSVPGLRTKNIQY
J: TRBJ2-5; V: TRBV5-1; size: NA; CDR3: ASKDSEETQY
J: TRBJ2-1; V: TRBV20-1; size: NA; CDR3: SATRSNEQF
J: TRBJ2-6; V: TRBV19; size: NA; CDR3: ASSGTGANVLT
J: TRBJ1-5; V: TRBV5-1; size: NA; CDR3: ASSLTGGGNQPQH
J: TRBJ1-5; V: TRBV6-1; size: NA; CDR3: ASSEKEGGNQPQH
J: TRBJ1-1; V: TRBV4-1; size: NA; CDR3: ASSQRGGQSNTEAF
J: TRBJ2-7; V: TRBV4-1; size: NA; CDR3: ASSLRQGASYEQY
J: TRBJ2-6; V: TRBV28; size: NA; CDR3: ASRDSTGANVLT
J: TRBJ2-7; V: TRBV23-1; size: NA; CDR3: ASSQRRQGGRCEQY
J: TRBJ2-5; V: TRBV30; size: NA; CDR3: AWSNGKTQY
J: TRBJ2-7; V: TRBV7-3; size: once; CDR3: ASRRPSYEQY
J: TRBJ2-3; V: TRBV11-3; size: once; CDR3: ASSSGLAGVSTDTQY
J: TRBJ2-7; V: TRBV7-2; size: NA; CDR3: ASSLAGLAIEQY
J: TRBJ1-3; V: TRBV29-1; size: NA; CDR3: SVTGGSGNTIY
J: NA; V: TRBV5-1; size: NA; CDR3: ASSLASYEQY
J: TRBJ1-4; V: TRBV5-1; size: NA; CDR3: ASSTRPPREKLF
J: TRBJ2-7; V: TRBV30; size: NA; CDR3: AWSILSYEQY
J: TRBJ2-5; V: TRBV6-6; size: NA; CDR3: ASSWLAGETQY
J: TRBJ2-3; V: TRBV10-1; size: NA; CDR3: ASSESTPTDTQY
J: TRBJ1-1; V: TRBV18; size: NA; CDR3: ASSPQWGDEAF
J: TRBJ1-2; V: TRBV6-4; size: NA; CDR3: ASSDSTRAGSTNYGYT
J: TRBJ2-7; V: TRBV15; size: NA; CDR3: ATRQGRTYYEQY
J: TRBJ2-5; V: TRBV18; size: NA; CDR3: ASSPPVGNQETQY
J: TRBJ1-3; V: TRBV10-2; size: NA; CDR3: ASRVAGVSGNTIY
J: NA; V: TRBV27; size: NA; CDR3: ASSLTSYEQY
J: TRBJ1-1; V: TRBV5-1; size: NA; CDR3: ASSLGQRSEAF
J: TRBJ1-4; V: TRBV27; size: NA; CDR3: ASSPFAAAEATNEKLF
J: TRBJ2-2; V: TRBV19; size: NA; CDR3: ASSMEYRGQGVTGELF
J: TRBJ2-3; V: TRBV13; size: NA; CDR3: ASSLGGTSGRADTQY
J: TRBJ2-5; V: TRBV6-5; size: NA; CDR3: ASSQDGLAQY
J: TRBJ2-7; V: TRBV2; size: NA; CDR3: ASSEQGSYEQY
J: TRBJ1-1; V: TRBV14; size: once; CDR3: ASSAGYTEAF
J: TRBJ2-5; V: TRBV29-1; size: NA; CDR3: SVGGADQETQY
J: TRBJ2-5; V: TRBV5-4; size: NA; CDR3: ASSSFLAGETQY
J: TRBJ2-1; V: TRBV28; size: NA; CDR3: ASSLNYNEQF
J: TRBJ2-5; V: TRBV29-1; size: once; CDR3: STGQGAEETQY